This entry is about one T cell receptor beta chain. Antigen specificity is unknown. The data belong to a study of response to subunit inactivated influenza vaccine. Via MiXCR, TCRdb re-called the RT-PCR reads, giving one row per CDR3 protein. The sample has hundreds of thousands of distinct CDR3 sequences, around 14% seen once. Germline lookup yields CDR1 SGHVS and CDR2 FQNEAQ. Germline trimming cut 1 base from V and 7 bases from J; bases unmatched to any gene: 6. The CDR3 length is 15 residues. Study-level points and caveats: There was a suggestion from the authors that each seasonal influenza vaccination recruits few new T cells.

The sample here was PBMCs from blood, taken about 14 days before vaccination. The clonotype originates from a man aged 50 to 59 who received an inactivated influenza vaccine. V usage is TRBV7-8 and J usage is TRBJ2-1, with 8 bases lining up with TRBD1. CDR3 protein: CASSLGTGPLNEQFF. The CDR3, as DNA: TGTGCCAGCAGCTTAGGGACAGGGCCACTTAATGAGCAGTTCTTC. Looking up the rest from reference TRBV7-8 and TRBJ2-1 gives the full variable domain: GAGVSQSPRYKVAKRGQDVALRCDPISGHVSLFWYQQALGQGPEFLTYFQNEAQLDKSGLPSDRFFAERPEGSVSTLKIQRTQQEDSAVYLCASSLGTGPLNEQFFGPGTRLTVL.